The 7 T cell receptor beta chains below were found in one sample sequenced in a study of naive and memory T cell subsets. Two oligonucleotides, mixed equimolar, formed the beta constant-region primer covering TRBC1 and TRBC2. Ligated cDNA was amplified by four rounds of PCR with nested alpha and beta constant-region primers and SP2. TCRdb independently ran MiXCR on the UMI-ligation and nested PCR reads; one entry per CDR3 protein. The table shows about 82,000 distinct CDR3 sequences, with roughly 9.3% occurring only once. The sample comprised naive CD8+ T cells from blood. The receptors were sampled from a human donor in good health.

This clonotype came up many times. This chain connects TRBV4-1 to TRBJ2-1; TRBD2 aligns across 12 bases. Germline lookup yields CDR1 MGHRA and CDR2 YSYEKL. With 5 bases clipped from V and 2 bases from J, the junction kept 7 bases outside the gene matches. CDR3 length: 17 residues. The CDR3 reads CASSTLPSGRAYNEQFF. CDR3 bases: TGCGCCAGCAGCACACTCCCTAGCGGGAGGGCCTACAATGAGCAGTTCTTC.

The rearrangement joins TRBV28 to TRBJ2-7; TRBD1 matches 9 bases. The CDR3 consists of 16 residues. Trimming removed 2 bases from V and 2 bases from J; junction bases left unmatched: 7. CDR1 is MDHEN and CDR2 is SYDVKM in the germline V gene. This CDR3 is CASSLIDRGTPYEQYF. The CDR3 DNA sequence: TGTGCCAGCAGTTTAATCGACAGGGGGACCCCCTACGAGCAGTACTTC.

This clonotype came up a few times. V is TRBV7-2 and J is TRBJ2-7; tentatively, D is TRBD2 (5 bases). The V gene's germline CDR1 is SGHTA and CDR2 FQGNSA. The CDR3 is made up of 16 amino acids. V was cut by 1 base and J by 3 bases, with 16 bases left in between. The CDR3: CASSLGVGNSRYEQYF. CDR3 nucleotide sequence: TGTGCCAGCAGCTTAGGAGTCGGGAATAGCCGCTACGAGCAGTACTTC.

This chain uses TRBV6-1 with TRBJ2-7; a weak D match, TRBD1 (7 bases). Between the trimmed V and J ends, which lost 7 bases and 1 base, there was a span of 26 bases. The germline gives CDR1 MNHNS, CDR2 SASEGT. This CDR3 is 18 amino acids long. CDR3 sequence reads: CASTGGPERTFTSYEQYF. CDR3 in DNA: TGTGCCAGCACAGGGGGGCCCGAACGGACGTTTACATCCTACGAGCAGTACTTC.

The table lists this clonotype with a few counts. The CDR3 reads CASSPLTGAKNIQYF. Written as DNA, the CDR3 is TGCGCCAGCAGTCCGCTGACAGGAGCCAAAAACATTCAGTACTTC. The rearrangement joins TRBV4-1 to TRBJ2-4; a possible D gene is TRBD1 (6 bases). Germline CDR1 and CDR2: MGHRA and YSYEKL. The CDR3 consists of 15 residues. Deletions cut 6 bases from V and 0 bases from J, with 12 bases between.

This chain uses TRBV9 with TRBJ1-5, with 7 bases identical to TRBD1. The V segment lost 0 bases and the J segment 5 bases; nucleotides outside the gene matches: 2. Germline CDR1 SGDLS, CDR2 YYNGEE. The CDR3 has 14 residues. This CDR3 is CASSVGQGDQPQHF. CDR3 sequence (DNA): TGTGCCAGCAGCGTAGGACAGGGAGATCAGCCCCAGCATTTT.

The rearrangement uses TRBV27 and TRBJ2-7, with D unresolved. This CDR3 has 13 amino acids. Germline CDR1 MNHEY, CDR2 SMNVEV (reference sequence). V was pared by 0 bases and J by 12 bases, with 15 bases between. CDR3 in amino acids: CASSLSASTGRYF. The CDR3 DNA reads TGTGCCAGCAGTTTATCGGCCTCCACCGGGCGGTACTTC.